The T cell receptor (beta chain) described here comes from a study of blood T cells in healthy people across ages (dated by TCRdb to 2013 to 2016). Turning to the overall study: In model experiments, template switching captured about one uniquely barcoded TCR beta cDNA molecule for every two T cells. The study analyzed two additional independent replicas of 1 million unique cDNA reads from the same blood draw for two donors, one aged 18 to 29 and one aged 80 or older. The donors were split into four age groups: young (average around 16 years), middle-aged (39), aged (more than 60) and long-lived (roughly 88). The study measured age-related changes in TCR beta repertoire diversity using deep sequencing normalized with unique cDNA molecular identifiers. To avoid experimental bias, donors of different ages were distributed randomly across sequencing lanes. General findings and caveats noted by the study authors: Estimates of total diversity based on one million sequenced T cells were regarded as lower bounds and as underestimates. Observed TCR beta diversity per million T cells fell roughly linearly with age, and a significant reduction was already apparent by age approximately 40. The long-lived group showed more naive CD4+ T cells, fewer expanded clones and increased TCR diversity than the aged group, suggesting age selection. Since profiling was done on bulk unsorted PBMCs, naive and antigen-experienced compartments could not be conclusively compared. There was a strong correlation between observed TCR beta diversity and the percentage of naive T cells measured by flow cytometry. Because donor CMV infection status was unknown, age-related changes in expanded clonotypes were potentially confounded.

CDR1 and CDR2 are drawn from the germline V gene: MNHEY, SVGAGI. The CDR3 has 12 amino acids, counting the end cysteine and phenylalanine. The DNA shown is the 36-base CDR3, in frame from base 1. At the junction V is shortened by 4 bases and J by 8 bases, with 11 bases in between. A few counts support this clonotype. Its antigen specificity is not known. No base quality information exists; no much larger clone differs at one position. The protocol used for the library was 5' RACE. Sequencing took place on an Illumina HiSeq 2500. A second PCR of about 6 to 12 cycles was performed with a sample-barcoded 5' primer and a J-beta primer mix. A template-switch 5' adaptor carrying 12 random nucleotides introduced a unique molecular identifier onto each TCR beta cDNA molecule. Each sample yielded at least 3 million CDR3-containing paired-end reads. The Mint cDNA synthesis kit, primed by a TRBC-specific oligonucleotide, was used to synthesize first-strand cDNA from all RNA. Following uracil-DNA glycosylase treatment, all cDNA underwent a first 18-cycle PCR with the universal primers M1SS and BC2_uni_R. Concerning the study's data processing: Each sample was normalized by randomly selecting 1 million high-quality reads, each carrying a distinct molecular identifier. Instead of being binned into consensus sequences, reads with shared molecular identifiers were discarded. MiTCR, with a Q25 quality threshold and the strictest error-elimination algorithm, was used for CDR3 identification, clonotype clustering and error correction. A nonparametric unseen species model with Euler transformation was used to estimate a lower bound on total TCR beta diversity. TCRdb redid the processing of the public reads, applying fastp at Q25 and MiXCR, and retained in-frame beta chains. A single entry per CDR3 protein holds the most common genes and DNA from its merged rows. These V and J calls derive from TCRdb rather than the authors' analysis. In all, the sample holds about 1.7 million distinct CDR3 sequences, and over 25% of those were seen once. The leading ten clones occupy around 7.7% of the sample.

The roughly 39 donors, aged 6 to 90 years, were systemically healthy Caucasian individuals from Russia. Roughly 9.5 milliliters of peripheral blood were drawn from each donor into EDTA-treated Vacutainer tubes. PBMCs were isolated by Ficoll-Paque density-gradient centrifugation, with at least 7 million obtained per sample. Total RNA was extracted from PBMCs with Trizol reagent, with at least 6 micrograms obtained per sample. For every donor, flow cytometry on a PBMC aliquot measured the percentage of naive CD45RAhigh/CD27high T cells. This sequence was found in a woman aged 30 to 39 in good health. The rearrangement combines TRBV6-5 with TRBJ1-2; the D region possibly corresponds to TRBD1 (5 bases align). The sample was blood. The CDR3 protein sequence reads: CASSSGISGYTF. The DNA sequence is as follows: TGTGCCAGCAGTTCAGGGATCAGCGGCTACACCTTC.